These T cell receptor beta chains were read from a single sample in a study of T cell repertoires in cytomegalovirus infection. These receptors have no identified antigens. MiXCR, applied by TCRdb to the reads, yields one record per CDR3 protein. Altogether approximately 34,000 distinct CDR3 sequences are present, over 50% being singletons, with the ten largest covering 80% to 95%. This specimen consisted of CD8+ T cells from cultured PBMCs, obtained from culture after CMV antigen stimulation. The receptors come from a human donor in good health (CMV status not recorded). Some clones in this sample may be carry-over from other donors' samples. The CDR3 runs from the conserved cysteine through the conserved F or W.

V,length,J,CDR3
TRBV5-1,15,TRBJ2-7,CASSARGSYSYEQYF
TRBV7-3,14,TRBJ1-1,CASRTGPMNTEAFF
TRBV7-8,18,TRBJ2-2,CASSSIFRETGDVGELFF
TRBV6-5,17,TRBJ1-5,CASSSGTDQISNQPQHF
TRBV7-8,14,TRBJ2-7,CASSPLRSPGEQYF
TRBV20-1,13,TRBJ2-7,CSARATSSYEQYF
TRBV9,11,TRBJ1-2,CASSDARGYTF
TRBV7-3,15,TRBJ2-1,CASSRRDYAYNEQFF
TRBV5-1,15,TRBJ2-1,CASRPRGASYNEQFF
TRBV12-3/TRBV12-4,15,TRBJ1-2,CASKGRGRSYYGYTF
TRBV7-6,17,TRBJ2-2,CASSLGPGQGSTGELFF
TRBV7-6,13,TRBJ2-1,CASIRLAGDEQFF
TRBV7-2,15,TRBJ2-2,CASNGLWENTGELFF
TRBV10-3,17,TRBJ2-3,CAISESVTGQKGDTQYF
TRBV2,20,TRBJ2-3,CASIQGALPFLAGDGDTQYF
TRBV7-6,17,TRBJ1-4,CASSSPDQGRKNEKLFF
TRBV7-9,14,TRBJ1-2,CASSLVRVAYGYTF
TRBV7-6,15,TRBJ2-1,CASSARDRGKPKQFF
TRBV19,15,TRBJ2-7,CASSIFGGSTYEQYF
TRBV7-9,12,TRBJ2-2,CASRFQTGELFF
TRBV11-2,18,TRBJ2-2,CASSLARVYDRLPGELFF
TRBV7-3,13,TRBJ1-2,CASSRTGDYGYTF
TRBV12-3/TRBV12-4,14,TRBJ2-3,CASTSGEGADTQYF
TRBV7-9,15,TRBJ2-1,CASFLAGGPHNEQFF
TRBV13,17,TRBJ2-1,CASSWAMGGTSDNEQFF
TRBV7-3,13,TRBJ1-2,CASSLTQGHGYTF
TRBV24-1,15,TRBJ2-2,CATSGDTANTGELFF
TRBV7-6,16,TRBJ1-4,CASSLEMYRGNEKLFF
TRBV2,15,TRBJ2-1,CASSEASGRVDEQFF
TRBV7-2,16,TRBJ2-2,CASTWTSGRSGGELFF
TRBV7-9,15,TRBJ1-2,CASSLAGQGSYGYTF
TRBV5-8,15,TRBJ1-2,CASSLPYGRPYGYTF
TRBV7-6,15,TRBJ2-7,CDSSSRYIGFYEHYF
TRBV12-3/TRBV12-4,17,TRBJ1-1,CASSPNHLRGRDTEAFF
TRBV11-2,12,TRBJ2-5,CASSTAPETQYF
TRBV7-2,16,TRBJ1-2,CASSLGRARTNYGYTF
TRBV7-9,12,TRBJ1-2,CASSLDGNGYTF
TRBV12-3/TRBV12-4,15,TRBJ1-2,CASSFRDRGNYGYTF
TRBV2,14,TRBJ2-2,CASSEGRNTGELFF
TRBV9,15,TRBJ2-1,CASSLGTGSYNEQFF
TRBV7-8,16,TRBJ2-7,CASSPYRLAGGYEQYF
TRBV6-1,17,TRBJ2-6,CASSSPIAGRGANVLTF
TRBV7-6,17,TRBJ2-7,CASSSETLAGGLYEQYF
TRBV28,12,TRBJ1-3,CASSLGRSTIYF
TRBV6-2/TRBV6-3,14,TRBJ2-1,CASSSRTPSNEQFF
TRBV7-8,17,TRBJ1-6,CASSSTDRDRYNSPLHF
TRBV4-1,15,TRBJ1-5,CASRPHRGGNQPQHF
TRBV7-6,21,TRBJ2-1,CASSLGRLAGELLGSYNEQFF
TRBV12-3/TRBV12-4,16,TRBJ1-3,CASSSTGRFSGNTIYF
TRBV30,13,TRBJ1-4,CAWSAGTQEKLFF
TRBV9,15,TRBJ1-6,CASSEGSGSDSPLHF
TRBV7-9,15,TRBJ2-2,CASSLRQVSTGELFF
TRBV7-2,14,TRBJ2-1,CARLQGIRGNEQFF
TRBV7-2,15,TRBJ2-7,CASSFTSGYSYEQYF